This TCR beta chain was observed in a study of naive and memory T cell subsets. Both TRBC1 and TRBC2 were covered by a beta constant-region primer of two equimolar oligonucleotides. Nested alpha and beta constant-region primers with the SP2 primer drove four PCR rounds on ligated cDNA. MiXCR was run by TCRdb on the UMI-ligation and nested PCR reads, yielding one entry per CDR3 protein. This sample carries under 150,000 distinct CDR3 sequences, approximately 21% of them seen once, and the ten largest clones take roughly 0.63%. Notes on this clonotype: Its antigen is as yet unknown.

The J segment lost 5 bases and the V segment lost 3 bases, leaving 5 bases of the junction unmatched. Germline lookup yields CDR1 DFQATT and CDR2 SNEGSKA (reference sequence). CDR3 length: 14 amino acids. Study conclusions and caveats: Especially in CD8 cells, naive repertoires contained a few larger clonotypes, possibly CD45RA-re-expressing memory cells. Clonotypes are single alpha or beta chains, not paired receptors.

The sample comprised naive CD8+ T cells from blood. This sequence was found in a human donor in good health. This chain joins TRBV20-1 and TRBJ2-1, with 9 positions matching TRBD1. The CDR3 loop is CSARGDRVDNEQFF. CDR3 in DNA: TGCAGTGCTAGGGGGGACAGGGTGGACAATGAGCAGTTCTTC.